This T cell receptor (beta chain) is from a study of blood T cell repertoires in COVID-19 (dated by TCRdb to 2020 to 2021). Looking at the study overall: The collaborator samples originated in the United States, Italy and Spain and spanned the acute and convalescent phases of COVID-19. The prospective study material was composed of cDNA or gDNA derived from T cells, B-cell-depleted T cells, or PBMCs. Deeply sampled blood TCRbeta repertoires from subjects exposed to, actively infected with, or recovered from COVID-19 were included in the dataset. The repertoires were released in a freely available public database meant as a resource for research on the immune response to SARS-CoV-2. The samples were drawn from two sources: the first 160 participants of the ongoing ImmuneRACE study, and 1,254 subjects contributed by 6 global collaborators. A de-identified subject ID, COVID-19 status, age in years and sex were almost always included in the sample metadata. Where available, HLA class I and class II types were obtained from metadata supplied by the sample provider rather than from assay-based typing. The paper as a whole reports these results and caveats: How much clinical and demographic metadata was included differed by source and by participant, and the metadata was provided uncurated.

About this clone: What antigen it recognizes has not been identified. No qualities accompany the bases; no much larger clone lies one base away.

CDR3 length: 13 amino acids, cysteine to phenylalanine. CDR3 DNA is the only sequence kept; it has 39 bases, read in frame from the first base. Sequences SGHRS (CDR1) and YFSETQ (CDR2) are obtained from the germline V gene. Cut back by 1 base and 3 bases, the V and J ends lie 4 bases apart. TCRbeta CDR3 regions were amplified from genomic DNA using the immunoSEQ Assay, a bias-controlled multiplex PCR. Processing in the source paper ran as follows. Within the assay, amplification of reference gene primers was used to estimate how many nucleated cells each sample contained. To quantify the absolute abundance of each unique TCRbeta CDR3 rearrangement, sequence reads were collapsed and filtered. For each sample, productive Simpson clonality was calculated by taking the square root of Simpson's diversity index across productive rearrangements. TCRdb carries this immuneACCESS record with in-frame sequences only. Its versions omit some clonotypes, under half of them owing to an unresolved V gene in the studies checked, with the rest unexplained. From that table come the V and J calls and clone size; the DNA was used to work out D and trimming. The sample table contains some 150,000 clones; only one count was recorded for about 90% of them. 0.45% to 0.65% of the sample is in the top ten clones.

The collaborating institutions used their own protocols to collect whole blood in K2EDTA tubes. For TCRbeta analysis, collaborator samples were shipped as frozen whole blood, as isolated PBMCs, or as DNA extracted from either sample type. The specimen was peripheral blood. The sequence joins TRBV5-1 to TRBJ2-2; no D segment can be confidently identified. The TCR originated in a man in his fifties with acute or convalescent COVID-19. The CDR3 region reads CASSLSYTGELFF. The bases are TGCGCCAGCAGCTTGAGCTACACCGGGGAGCTGTTTTTT.